The present T cell receptor (beta chain) was sequenced within a study of T cell responses to AZD1222 COVID-19 vaccine. Libraries were prepared by immunoSEQ multiplex PCR; TCRdb keeps only in-frame clonotypes and omits some of them. Here the sample spans approximately 160,000 clones, around 93% being singletons. The origin of this receptor is an adult in good health. The input for sequencing was peripheral blood, taken on day 0 of AZD1222 vaccination.

Here the CDR3 reads CASSLGQSNTEAFF. CDR3 sequence (DNA): TGTGCCAGCAGTCTGGGACAGTCGAACACTGAAGCTTTCTTT. The V and J genes are TRBV3-1 (or the pseudogene TRBV3-2) and TRBJ1-1, with 7 bases fitting TRBD1. The CDR3 is made up of 14 amino acids. The germline V gene encodes CDR1 LGHDT and CDR2 YNNKEL (reference sequence). V gave up 6 bases and J gave up 1 base; unmatched junction bases: 5.